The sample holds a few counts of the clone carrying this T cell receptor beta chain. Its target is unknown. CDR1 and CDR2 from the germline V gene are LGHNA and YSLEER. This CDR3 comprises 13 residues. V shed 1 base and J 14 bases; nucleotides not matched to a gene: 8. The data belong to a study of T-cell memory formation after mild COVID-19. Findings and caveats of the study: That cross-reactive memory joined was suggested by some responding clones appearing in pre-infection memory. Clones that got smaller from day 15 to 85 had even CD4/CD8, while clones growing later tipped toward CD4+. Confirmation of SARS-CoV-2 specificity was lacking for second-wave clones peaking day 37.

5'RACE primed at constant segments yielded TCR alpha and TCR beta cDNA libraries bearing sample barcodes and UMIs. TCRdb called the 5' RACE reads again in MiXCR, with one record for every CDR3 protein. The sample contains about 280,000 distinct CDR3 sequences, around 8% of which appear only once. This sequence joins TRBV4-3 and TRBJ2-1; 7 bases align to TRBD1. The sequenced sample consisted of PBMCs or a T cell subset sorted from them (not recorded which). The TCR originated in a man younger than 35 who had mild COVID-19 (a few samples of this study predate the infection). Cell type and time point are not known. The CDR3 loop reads CASSQGSPQGKFF. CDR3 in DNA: TGCGCCAGCAGCCAAGGATCCCCACAGGGGAAGTTCTTC.